The clone carrying this T cell receptor beta chain was seen many times. Amplification of ligated cDNA took four PCR rounds with SP2 and nested alpha and beta constant primers. TCRdb used MiXCR to reprocess the UMI-ligation and nested PCR reads, holding one entry per CDR3 protein. The sample yields more than 25,000 distinct CDR3 sequences, 5.2% seen once. The CDR3 totals 14 residues. CDR1 and CDR2 (germline): SGHNT, YYREEE (reference sequence). V lost 2 bases and J lost 3, with 9 bases in between. These data are taken from a study of naive and memory T cell subsets. A UMI-containing oligonucleotide was joined by 3' ligation to the TCR cDNA template. RNA was extracted from approximately 2.4 ml of whole blood of healthy adults.

The source is an adult in good health. This rearrangement joins TRBV5-4 to TRBJ1-5, with D maybe TRBD1 (5 bases). The specimen sequenced was blood. The CDR3 coding sequence is TGTGCCAGCAGCTTTCAGGGTTACAATCAGCCCCAGCATTTT. Translation: CASSFQGYNQPQHF.